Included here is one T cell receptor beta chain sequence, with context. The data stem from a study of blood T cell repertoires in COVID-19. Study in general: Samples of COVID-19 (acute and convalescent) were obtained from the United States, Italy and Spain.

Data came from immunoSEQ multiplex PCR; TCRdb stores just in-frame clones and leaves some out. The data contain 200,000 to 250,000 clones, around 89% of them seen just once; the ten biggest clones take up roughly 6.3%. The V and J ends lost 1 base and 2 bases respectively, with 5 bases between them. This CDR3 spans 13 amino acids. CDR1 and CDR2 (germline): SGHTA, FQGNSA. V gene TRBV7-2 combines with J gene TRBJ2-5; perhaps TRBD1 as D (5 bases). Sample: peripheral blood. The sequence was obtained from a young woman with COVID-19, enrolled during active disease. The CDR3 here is CASSLGQQETQYF. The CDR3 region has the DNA TGTGCCAGCAGCTTAGGACAGCAAGAGACCCAGTACTTC.